This T cell receptor (beta chain) was captured in a study of cytomegalovirus exposure and HLA in healthy donors. Per the germline V gene, CDR1 is MNHNS and CDR2 is SASEGT. This CDR3 contains 15 residues. V dropped 4 bases and J dropped 0 bases, with 10 bases sitting between them. All the people who gave samples were healthy bone marrow donors. The PCR was carried out with 60 Vbeta primers and 13 Jbeta primers. Assay used: immunoSEQ multiplex PCR; TCRdb lists only in-frame clones, some missing. This table holds about 140,000 clones, about 82% found once. The clonotype was recovered from a man younger than 40 in good health. The sample comprised PBMCs. The chain links TRBV6-1 to TRBJ1-5; D is ambiguous. For the CDR3, the DNA is TGTGCCAGCAGTGTGTCGGGAGATAGCAATCAGCCCCAGCATTTT. Translating it yields CASSVSGDSNQPQHF.